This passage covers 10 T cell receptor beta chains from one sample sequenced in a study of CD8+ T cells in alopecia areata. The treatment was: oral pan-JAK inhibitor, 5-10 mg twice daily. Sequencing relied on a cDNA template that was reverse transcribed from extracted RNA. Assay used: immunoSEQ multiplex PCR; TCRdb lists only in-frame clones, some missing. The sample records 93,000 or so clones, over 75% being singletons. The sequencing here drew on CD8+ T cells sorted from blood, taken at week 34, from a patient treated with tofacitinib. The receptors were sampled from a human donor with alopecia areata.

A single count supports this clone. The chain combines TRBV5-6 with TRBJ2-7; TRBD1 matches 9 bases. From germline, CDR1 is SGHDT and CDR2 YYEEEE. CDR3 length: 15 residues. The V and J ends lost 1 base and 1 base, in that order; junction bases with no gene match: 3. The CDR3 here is CASSLLGQGSYEQYF. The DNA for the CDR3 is TGTGCCAGCAGCTTGTTGGGACAGGGATCCTACGAGCAGTACTTC. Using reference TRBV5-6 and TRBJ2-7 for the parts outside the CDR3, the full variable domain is DAGVTQSPTHLIKTRGQQVTLRCSPKSGHDTVSWYQQALGQGPQFIFQYYEEEERQRGNFPDRFSGHQFPNYSSELNVNALLLGDSALYLCASSLLGQGSYEQYFGPGTRLTVT.

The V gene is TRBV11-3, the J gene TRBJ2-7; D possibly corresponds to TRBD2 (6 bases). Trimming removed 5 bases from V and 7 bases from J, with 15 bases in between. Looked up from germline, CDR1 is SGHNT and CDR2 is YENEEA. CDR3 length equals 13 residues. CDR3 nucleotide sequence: TGTGCCAGCAGCCAAACCCGGGGAGGTGAGCAGTACTTC. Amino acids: CASSQTRGGEQYF. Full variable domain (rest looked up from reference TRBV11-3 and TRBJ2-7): EAGVVQSPRYKIIEKKQPVAFWCNPISGHNTLYWYLQNLGQGPELLIRYENEEAVDDSQLPKDRFSAERLKGVDSTLKIQPAELGDSAVYLCASSQTRGGEQYFGPGTRLTVT.

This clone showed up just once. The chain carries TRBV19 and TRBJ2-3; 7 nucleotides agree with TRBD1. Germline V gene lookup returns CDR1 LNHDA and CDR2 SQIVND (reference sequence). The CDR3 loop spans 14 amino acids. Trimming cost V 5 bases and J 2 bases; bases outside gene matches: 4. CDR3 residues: CASSSDRYTDTQYF. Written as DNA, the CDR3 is TGTGCCAGTAGTTCGGACAGGTACACAGATACGCAGTATTTT.

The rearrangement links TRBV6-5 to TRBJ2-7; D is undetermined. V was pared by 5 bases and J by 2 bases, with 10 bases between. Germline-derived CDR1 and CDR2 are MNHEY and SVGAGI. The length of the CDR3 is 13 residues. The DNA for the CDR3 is TGTGCCAGCAGTCCAGGACGGGCCTACGAGCAGTACTTC. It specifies CASSPGRAYEQYF.

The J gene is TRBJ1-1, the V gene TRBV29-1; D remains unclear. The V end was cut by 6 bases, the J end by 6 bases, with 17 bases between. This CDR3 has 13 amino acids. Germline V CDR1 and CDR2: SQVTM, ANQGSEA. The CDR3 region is CSVLLNEGSEAFF. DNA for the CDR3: TGCAGCGTCCTTTTGAATGAGGGTTCTGAAGCTTTCTTT.

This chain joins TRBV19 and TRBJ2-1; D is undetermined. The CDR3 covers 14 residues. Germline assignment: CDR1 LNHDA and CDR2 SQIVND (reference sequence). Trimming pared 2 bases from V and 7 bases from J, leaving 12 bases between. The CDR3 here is CASSILGSLNEQFF. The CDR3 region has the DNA TGTGCCAGTAGTATATTAGGTTCGTTGAATGAGCAGTTCTTC.

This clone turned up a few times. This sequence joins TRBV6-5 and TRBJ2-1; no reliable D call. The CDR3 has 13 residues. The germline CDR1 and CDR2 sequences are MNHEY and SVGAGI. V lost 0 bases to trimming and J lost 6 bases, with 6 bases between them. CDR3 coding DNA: TGTGCCAGCAGTTACTCTATAGGCAATGAGCAGTTCTTC. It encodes CASSYSIGNEQFF.

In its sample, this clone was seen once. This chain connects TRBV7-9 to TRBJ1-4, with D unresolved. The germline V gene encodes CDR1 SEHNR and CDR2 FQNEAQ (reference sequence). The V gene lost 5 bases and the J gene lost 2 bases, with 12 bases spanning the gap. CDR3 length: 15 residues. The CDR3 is CASSHNPRTNEKLFF. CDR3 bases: TGTGCCAGCAGCCACAACCCAAGGACTAATGAAAAACTGTTTTTT.

Here the CDR3 reads CASSVASEGTTLGYTF. CDR3 nucleotide sequence: TGTGCCAGCAGCGTAGCTTCGGAGGGGACTACGTTAGGCTACACCTTC. The chain has TRBV9 and TRBJ1-2, with a tentative D call TRBD1 (5 bases). CDR3 length equals 16 residues. V was cut by 0 bases and J by 8 bases, with 20 bases left in between. Germline V CDR1 and CDR2: SGDLS, YYNGEE.

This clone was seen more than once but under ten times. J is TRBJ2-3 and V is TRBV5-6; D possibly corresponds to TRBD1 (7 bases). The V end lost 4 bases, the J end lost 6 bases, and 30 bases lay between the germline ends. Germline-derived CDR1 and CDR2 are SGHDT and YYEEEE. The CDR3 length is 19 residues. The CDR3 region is CASSVRVGGVGGDVDTQYF. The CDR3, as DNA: TGTGCCAGCAGCGTCCGCGTAGGGGGCGTGGGGGGCGATGTGGATACGCAGTATTTT.